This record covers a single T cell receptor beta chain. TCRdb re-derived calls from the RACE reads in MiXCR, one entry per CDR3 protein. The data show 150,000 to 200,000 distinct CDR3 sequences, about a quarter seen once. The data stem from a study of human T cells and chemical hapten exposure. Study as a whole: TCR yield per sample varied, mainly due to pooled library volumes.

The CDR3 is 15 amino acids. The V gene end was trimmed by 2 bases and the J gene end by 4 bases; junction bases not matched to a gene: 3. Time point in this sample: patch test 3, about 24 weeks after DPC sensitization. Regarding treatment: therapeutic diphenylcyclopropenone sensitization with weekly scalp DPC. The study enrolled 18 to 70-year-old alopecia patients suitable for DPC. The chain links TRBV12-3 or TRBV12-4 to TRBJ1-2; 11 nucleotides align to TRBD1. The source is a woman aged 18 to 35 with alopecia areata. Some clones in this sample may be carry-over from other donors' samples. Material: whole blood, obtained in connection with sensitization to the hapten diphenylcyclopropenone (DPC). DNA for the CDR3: TGTGCCAGCAGTTTACGGGACAGGGGGGCCTATGGCTACACCTTC. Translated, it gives CASSLRDRGAYGYTF.